The sequence of this T cell receptor (beta chain) was determined in a study of T-cell reconstitution after alpha-beta-depleted transplantation in children. Whole-study results and caveats: Some patients showed high day-60 TCRbeta diversity, which derived from surviving recipient T cells and thymic progenitors. Alpha-beta T cells present about two months after transplant were reported to originate from several hundred expanded graft clones. Most T-cell counts and diversity one year after the transplant came from T cells that were newly produced.

From germline, CDR1 is SGHVS and CDR2 FQNEAQ. CDR3 length: 12 amino acids. V was shortened by 5 bases and J by 6 bases, with 7 bases between the two germline ends. This clonotype was counted at least ten times. The antigen is undetermined. Molecular barcoding with unique molecular identifiers was used for the TCRbeta library. In TCRdb, the PCR reads were re-called with MiXCR into one record per CDR3 protein. This repertoire shows around 440,000 distinct CDR3 sequences, more than 9% found once; its top ten account for roughly 2.1%. The source is a child aged 2 to 10 with inherited bone marrow failure, due to receive a stem cell transplant. The chain couples TRBV7-8 to TRBJ2-2; D is ambiguous. Sequencing was performed on PBMCs, taken before TCRalphabeta/CD19-depleted stem cell transplant. The CDR3 here is CASSRHAGELFF. In nucleotides, the CDR3 is TGTGCCAGCAGCCGCCACGCCGGGGAGCTGTTTTTT.